This entry lists 5 T cell receptor beta chains sequenced from one sample in a study of blood T cell repertoires in COVID-19. Some clones are missing from TCRdb's copy, which holds only in-frame ones; the method was immunoSEQ multiplex PCR. The table has a few hundred thousand clones, roughly 90% seen once; the top ten hold under 8%. Sequencing used peripheral blood. Receptor source: a man aged 18 to 30 who had recovered from COVID-19.

This chain links TRBV5-4 with TRBJ2-7, with D possibly TRBD1 on 6 matching bases. V was cut by 5 bases and J by 3 bases, with 12 bases left in between. CDR3 length equals 13 residues. Germline V gives CDR1 SGHNT, CDR2 YYREEE (reference sequence). CDR3 sequence: CASSTGTGYEQYF. CDR3 DNA: TGTGCCAGCAGTACAGGGACCGGCTACGAGCAGTACTTC.

V gene TRBV4-1 combines with J gene TRBJ2-7, with a tentative D call TRBD1 (5 bases). This CDR3 is built from 14 residues. Germline assignment: CDR1 MGHRA and CDR2 YSYEKL. The ends were cut back, 1 base at V and 0 bases at J, with 7 bases in the middle. CDR3 DNA sequence: TGCGCCAGCAGCCAAGGACAGAGCTCCTACGAGCAGTACTTC. It yields the protein CASSQGQSSYEQYF.

This clone has just one count. The chain uses TRBV7-2 and TRBJ2-2, with D perhaps TRBD1 (6 bases). The CDR3 extends over 14 amino acids. The V gene's germline CDR1 is SGHTA and CDR2 FQGNSA. V lost 4 bases and J 7 bases, leaving 13 bases between the germline ends. Written as DNA, the CDR3 is TGTGCCAGCAGCTCCCAACAGGGAAGCGGGGAGCTGTTTTTT. Translated: CASSSQQGSGELFF.

This clone was seen a few times. The chain combines TRBV5-5 with TRBJ2-1; 11 bases are a match to TRBD2. The CDR3 length is 14 residues. Germline CDR1 SGHKS, CDR2 YYEKEE (reference sequence). The trim removed 3 bases at V and 6 bases at J, leaving 2 bases unmatched. Here the CDR3 DNA reads TGTGCCAGCAGCTATAGCGGGGGGGTCAATGAGCAGTTCTTC. Its protein is CASSYSGGVNEQFF.

This chain joins TRBV23-1 and TRBJ1-2; unclear D gene. TRBV23-1 is given ORF status, its function remaining uncertain. V gave up 0 bases and J gave up 6 bases, with 11 bases separating them. The CDR3 runs to 14 residues. The CDR3 bases are TGCGCCAGCAGTCAATCATCCGGGATGGATGGCTACACCTTC. Its translation is CASSQSSGMDGYTF.